Sequencing of this TCR beta chain was carried out in a study of OX40 agonist ivuxolimab in advanced cancers. Some clones are missing from TCRdb's copy, which holds only in-frame ones; the method was immunoSEQ multiplex PCR. The table has about 60,000 clones, 75% to 90% seen once. With V trimmed by 6 bases and J by 1 base, 6 bases remained unmatched. There are 16 residues in the CDR3. The germline V gene encodes CDR1 MNHEY and CDR2 SMNVEV (reference sequence). The receptor was derived from an adult with an advanced solid tumor such as melanoma, head and neck, liver or kidney cancer. The sample in question was CD4+ or CD8+ T cells sorted from blood, obtained in a trial of the OX40 agonist ivuxolimab. The genes are TRBV27 and TRBJ2-6; 7 bases map to TRBD2. CDR3 bases: TGTGCCAGCAGGAGGGCGGGAGAGTCTGGGGCCAACGTCCTGACTTTC. This gives the protein CASRRAGESGANVLTF. The variable domain in full, completed from reference TRBV27 and TRBJ2-6, reads EAQVTQNPRYLITVTGKKLTVTCSQNMNHEYMSWYRQDPGLGLRQIYYSMNVEVTDKGDVPEGYKVSRKEKRNFPLILESPSPNQTSLYFCASRRAGESGANVLTFGAGSRLTVL.